Each of the 7 T cell receptor beta chains below was sequenced from the same sample in a study of blood T cells in healthy people across ages. PCR was performed a second time for about 6 to 12 cycles using a sample-barcoded 5' primer and a J-beta primer mix. TCRdb fed the 5' RACE reads into MiXCR, producing one record per CDR3 protein. This sample has about 2 million distinct CDR3 sequences, with about 50% found just once. Sequenced: blood. These receptors came from a woman aged 35 to 49 in good health.

The chain employs TRBV20-1 and TRBJ1-6; a weak D match, TRBD1 (5 bases). V was shortened by 6 bases and J by 0 bases, with 15 bases between the two germline ends. The germline gives CDR1 DFQATT, CDR2 SNEGSKA (reference sequence). This CDR3 is built from 16 residues. CDR3 loop: CSADRDGRSYNSPLHF. CDR3 nucleotide sequence: TGCAGTGCGGATCGGGACGGCCGCTCCTATAATTCACCCCTCCACTTT.

This clonotype has only a few counts. This chain joins TRBV7-2 and TRBJ2-5, with 7 bases lining up with TRBD1. The germline CDR1 and CDR2 sequences are SGHTA and FQGNSA. The J segment lost 5 bases and the V segment lost 5 bases, leaving 8 bases of the junction unmatched. The CDR3 extends over 14 amino acids. The CDR3 coding sequence is TGTGCCAGCAGCGGGCGACAGGGTCGGGAGACCCAGTACTTC. Protein product: CASSGRQGRETQYF.

V and J are TRBV6-2 or TRBV6-3 and TRBJ2-4; D possibly corresponds to TRBD1 (6 bases). Trimming took 7 bases from V and 13 from J, leaving 17 bases between them. This CDR3 is 12 amino acids long. Germline CDR1 MNHEY, CDR2 SVGEGT. CDR3 coding DNA: TGTGCCAGCACCAAAATGGGGGCGGAGCAGTACTTC. Protein sequence: CASTKMGAEQYF.

The chain joins TRBV29-1 to TRBJ2-5, with TRBD2 matching over 9 bases. With V trimmed by 4 bases and J by 11 bases, 11 bases remained unmatched. Germline CDR1 is SQVTM and CDR2 is ANQGSEA. This CDR3 spans 13 amino acids. CDR3 sequence reads: CSVVGGGANEQYF. Here the CDR3 DNA reads TGCAGCGTTGTCGGCGGGGGGGCCAATGAGCAGTACTTC.

There are a few counts of this clonotype. The chain has TRBV4-1 and TRBJ1-4; TRBD1 might be the D (6 bases). Germline lookup yields CDR1 MGHRA and CDR2 YSYEKL. The CDR3 is made up of 14 amino acids. V lost 6 bases and J lost 7, with 15 bases in between. For the CDR3, the DNA is TGCGCCAGCAGTCCACAGGGATCGGGTGAAAAACTGTTTTTT. Protein: CASSPQGSGEKLFF.

The chain has TRBV19 and TRBJ1-2, with 8 nucleotides matching TRBD1. CDR1 is LNHDA and CDR2 is SQIVND in the germline V gene (reference sequence). The CDR3 is made up of 14 amino acids. Trimming cost V 4 bases and J 4 bases; bases outside gene matches: 5. The chain's CDR3 is CASSNRDRIYGYTF. The CDR3 DNA reads as TGTGCCAGTAGTAACCGGGACAGGATCTATGGCTACACCTTC. Full variable domain (rest looked up from reference TRBV19 and TRBJ1-2): DGGITQSPKYLFRKEGQNVTLSCEQNLNHDAMYWYRQDPGQGLRLIYYSQIVNDFQKGDIAEGYSVSREKKESFPLTVTSAQKNPTAFYLCASSNRDRIYGYTFGSGTRLTVV.

The genes are TRBV20-1 and TRBJ2-5; D is perhaps TRBD1 (6 bases). Germline CDR1 DFQATT, CDR2 SNEGSKA (reference sequence). V gave up 5 bases and J gave up 1 base, with 11 bases separating them. The length of the CDR3 is 13 residues. The chain's CDR3 is CSAPDRTQETQYF. The CDR3 DNA is TGCAGTGCTCCCGACAGGACCCAAGAGACCCAGTACTTC.